The rows below give T cell receptor beta chains drawn from one sample of a study of response to subunit inactivated influenza vaccine. Each CDR3 protein gets one entry after TCRdb re-called the RT-PCR reads with MiXCR. The table has over 450,000 distinct CDR3 sequences, over 10% seen once; the top ten hold about an eighth. The starting material was PBMCs from blood, obtained 35 to 45 days after vaccination. The receptors stem from a man aged 45-60 years who received an inactivated influenza vaccine. CDR3s include the opening cysteine and the closing phenylalanine or tryptophan. D genes are given only for firm matches. A clone size is listed for some rows: how often the clone was seen (once, few, many), or a class if it is expanded.

clone_size: NA
j_call: TRBJ1-2
v_call: TRBV27
d_call: NA
cdr3_aa: CASSSIFIPGRVYGYTF
cdr3_nt: TGTGCCAGCAGTTCCATCTTTATCCCTGGGCGGGTCTATGGCTACACCTTC

clone_size: few
j_call: TRBJ2-3
v_call: TRBV20-1
d_call: NA
cdr3_aa: CSASGVWSTDTQYF
cdr3_nt: TGCAGTGCTAGCGGAGTTTGGAGCACAGATACGCAGTATTTT

clone_size: NA
j_call: TRBJ1-1
v_call: TRBV5-6
d_call: NA
cdr3_aa: CASSFGYLNTEAFF
cdr3_nt: TGTGCCAGCAGCTTTGGATATTTGAACACTGAAGCTTTCTTT

clone_size: few
j_call: TRBJ2-3
v_call: TRBV28
d_call: NA
cdr3_aa: CASSPLNVDTQYF
cdr3_nt: TGTGCCAGCAGCCCCCTTAACGTAGATACGCAGTATTTT

clone_size: many
j_call: TRBJ1-2
v_call: TRBV5-6
d_call: NA
cdr3_aa: CASSPTDYGYTF
cdr3_nt: TGTGCCAGCAGCCCGACCGACTATGGCTACACCTTC

clone_size: NA
j_call: TRBJ1-4
v_call: TRBV4-2
d_call: NA
cdr3_aa: CASSQEGFNEKLFF
cdr3_nt: TGTGCCAGCAGCCAAGAGGGATTTAATGAAAAACTGTTTTTT

clone_size: many
j_call: TRBJ2-3
v_call: TRBV6-5
d_call: TRBD1
cdr3_aa: CASSSLAGTEDTQYF
cdr3_nt: TGTGCCAGCAGTTCACTGGCTGGGACAGAAGATACGCAGTATTTT

clone_size: few
j_call: TRBJ2-5
v_call: TRBV7-2
d_call: TRBD2
cdr3_aa: CASSPGTRETQYF
cdr3_nt: TGTGCCAGCAGCCCAGGGACTAGGGAGACCCAGTACTTC

clone_size: NA
j_call: TRBJ1-6
v_call: TRBV5-1
d_call: NA
cdr3_aa: CASSLEAGGRSPLHF
cdr3_nt: TGCGCCAGCAGCTTGGAAGCGGGGGGGAGGTCACCCCTCCACTTT

clone_size: many
j_call: TRBJ1-4
v_call: TRBV28
d_call: TRBD1
cdr3_aa: CASRPTGGSNEKLFF
cdr3_nt: TGTGCCAGCAGGCCTACAGGGGGTTCTAATGAAAAACTGTTTTTT

clone_size: many
j_call: TRBJ1-1
v_call: TRBV12-3/TRBV12-4
d_call: NA
cdr3_aa: CASSLRTGSLGTEAFF
cdr3_nt: TGTGCCAGCAGTCTACGGACCGGGAGTCTGGGCACTGAAGCTTTCTTT